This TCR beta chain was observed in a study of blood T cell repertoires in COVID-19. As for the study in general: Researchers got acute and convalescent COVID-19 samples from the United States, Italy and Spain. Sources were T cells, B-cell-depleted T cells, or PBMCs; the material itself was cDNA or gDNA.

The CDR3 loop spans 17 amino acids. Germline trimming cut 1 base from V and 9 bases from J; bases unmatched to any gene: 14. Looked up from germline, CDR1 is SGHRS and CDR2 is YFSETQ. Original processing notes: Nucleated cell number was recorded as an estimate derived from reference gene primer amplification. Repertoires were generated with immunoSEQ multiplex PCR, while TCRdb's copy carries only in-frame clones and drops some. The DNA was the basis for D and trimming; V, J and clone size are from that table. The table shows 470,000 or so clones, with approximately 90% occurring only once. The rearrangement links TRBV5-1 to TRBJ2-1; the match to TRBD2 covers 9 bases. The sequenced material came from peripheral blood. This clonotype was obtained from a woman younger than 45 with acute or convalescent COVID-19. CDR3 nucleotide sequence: TGCGCCAGCAGCTTGTTCTCGATCGGTAGCGGGGGAGGTGAGCAGTTCTTC. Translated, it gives CASSLFSIGSGGGEQFF.